The 10 T cell receptor beta chains listed next were all sequenced from one sample in a study of T cell repertoires in cytomegalovirus infection. TCRdb used MiXCR to reprocess the reads, holding one entry per CDR3 protein. The sample lists about 890,000 distinct CDR3 sequences; roughly 30% were seen once. Their cognate antigens are unknown. The sequencing here drew on cultured CD8+ T cells from PBMCs, taken from culture after CMV antigen stimulation. These receptors came from a human donor in good health (CMV status not recorded). Some clones in this sample may be carry-over from other donors' samples.

This chain links TRBV7-9 with TRBJ2-6, with 8 nucleotides matching TRBD1. This CDR3 contains 18 residues. Germline CDR1 and CDR2: SEHNR and FQNEAQ (reference sequence). The V segment lost 4 bases and the J segment 0 bases; nucleotides outside the gene matches: 8. CDR3 coding DNA: TGTGCCAGCAGCTCTGAGACAGGGGTTATCTCTGGGGCCAACGTCCTGACTTTC. Amino acids: CASSSETGVISGANVLTF.

The J gene is TRBJ2-7, the V gene TRBV7-9; D is possibly TRBD1 or TRBD2 (5 bases each). Germline assignment: CDR1 SEHNR and CDR2 FQNEAQ (reference sequence). Trimming left V 1 base short and J 5 bases short, with 15 bases between. The CDR3 length is 15 residues. The CDR3 is CASSLGGAPRNEQYF. The CDR3 DNA follows: TGTGCCAGCAGCTTAGGAGGGGCCCCTAGGAACGAGCAGTACTTC.

The chain links TRBV27 to TRBJ1-1, with TRBD1 as a possible D gene (6 bases). V was cut by 8 bases and J by 3 bases, with 16 bases left in between. CDR3 length equals 14 residues. Germline V lookup: CDR1 MNHEY, CDR2 SMNVEV (reference sequence). CDR3 bases: TGTGCCAGCGGCGCACAGGGAGGCTACACTGAAGCTTTCTTT. Its protein product is CASGAQGGYTEAFF.

The chain's CDR3 is CASSLGETREEAFF. The DNA of the CDR3 is TGTGCCAGCAGCTTAGGCGAGACTCGGGAAGAAGCTTTCTTT. The rearrangement uses TRBV7-6 and TRBJ1-1; D call uncertain. The V gene's germline CDR1 is SGHVS and CDR2 FNYEAQ. V was trimmed by 1 base and J by 8 bases, leaving 14 bases between them. CDR3 length: 14 residues.

V is TRBV19 and J is TRBJ1-5, with unresolved D. Trimming shortened V by 5 bases and J by 7 bases, and 12 bases separated the two germline ends. There are 13 residues in the CDR3. Germline values: CDR1 LNHDA, CDR2 SQIVND (reference sequence). This CDR3 reads CASSPGFYQPQHF. The CDR3 region has the DNA TGTGCCAGTAGTCCCGGTTTCTACCAGCCCCAGCATTTT.

This chain uses TRBV6-5 with TRBJ2-1; 11 nucleotides agree with TRBD2. Losses at the gene ends were 3 bases for V and 4 bases for J; bases not matched to a gene: 8. This CDR3 is 17 amino acids long. Looked up from germline, CDR1 is MNHEY and CDR2 is SVGAGI. The CDR3 spells CASSYDGLAGIYNEQFF. CDR3 nucleotides: TGTGCCAGCAGTTATGATGGACTAGCGGGCATTTACAATGAGCAGTTCTTC.

In this sample, this clonotype turned up a few times. This rearrangement joins TRBV27 to TRBJ2-1; TRBD1 or TRBD2 may be the D gene (6 bases each). Trimming took off 5 bases at V and 5 bases at J, with 16 bases between the two ends. The CDR3 runs 15 residues. The germline CDR1 and CDR2 sequences are MNHEY and SMNVEV (reference sequence). In nucleotides, the CDR3 is TGTGCCAGCAGTCCCACGGGGGCCCCGCACAATGAGCAGTTCTTC. Encoded protein: CASSPTGAPHNEQFF.

The V call is TRBV3-1, the J call TRBJ1-1; 8 bases map to TRBD1. Germline loops: CDR1 LGHDT, CDR2 YNNKEL (reference sequence). Germline trimming cut 4 bases from V and 4 bases from J; bases unmatched to any gene: 5. The CDR3 has 14 amino acids. The CDR3 region has the DNA TGTGCCAGCAGCCCACAGGGGGTAACCACTGAAGCTTTCTTT. This codes for CASSPQGVTTEAFF.

The J gene is TRBJ1-4, the V gene TRBV4-3, with no clear D. The V and J ends lost 0 bases and 2 bases respectively, with 10 bases between them. The CDR3 covers 16 residues. Looked up from germline, CDR1 is LGHNA and CDR2 is YSLEER. The CDR3 loop reads CASSQDRSTTNEKLFF. DNA of the CDR3: TGCGCCAGCAGCCAAGACCGAAGCACGACTAATGAAAAACTGTTTTTT.

V gene TRBV18 combines with J gene TRBJ2-3, with a weak D call TRBD1 (6 bases). The V and J ends lost 5 bases and 1 base respectively, with 13 bases between them. The CDR3 extends over 15 amino acids. CDR1 is KGHSH, CDR2 LQKENI, per germline. The DNA of the CDR3 is TGTGCCAGCTCAAGAGAGGGGGAAGGCACAGATACGCAGTATTTT. Amino acid sequence: CASSREGEGTDTQYF.